This TCR beta chain was identified during a study of blood T cell repertoires in COVID-19. About the study: Sites in the United States, Italy and Spain provided acute and convalescent COVID-19 samples.

The repertoire was sequenced with immunoSEQ multiplex PCR; TCRdb's copy has only in-frame clones and lacks some. The sample includes about 77,000 clones, 80% of them seen just once. This clone was seen only a few times. This CDR3 has 19 residues. Germline V gives CDR1 SGHNT, CDR2 YYREEE (reference sequence). Deletions cut 0 bases from V and 5 bases from J, with 24 bases between. The V gene is TRBV5-4, the J gene TRBJ1-3; D call uncertain. The sample taken for sequencing was peripheral blood. This TCR came from a woman aged 65 to 85 with acute or convalescent COVID-19. The CDR3 DNA reads as TGTGCCAGCAGCTTGGTGGTGCCCGACAACGCCGACCCAAGAAACACCATATATTTT. Its translation: CASSLVVPDNADPRNTIYF.